The sequence of this TCR beta chain was determined in a study of CD8 T cells in ankylosing spondylitis. There are many counts of this clonotype. Its antigen is undetermined. TCRdb called the 5' RACE reads again in MiXCR, with one record for every CDR3 protein. The sample comprises some 15,000 distinct CDR3 sequences, approximately 8.4% of which are singletons, and less than 40% rests with the top ten. Findings and limits, study-wide: Previously reported in reactive arthritis synovial fluid and blood were some of the motif variants. Reportedly, significant enrichment of disease-linked clones occurred in matched ankylosing spondylitis synovial fluid. What seemed typical of ankylosing spondylitis blood was a TCR beta motif built from roughly 8 highly homologous variants.

CDR3 length: 13 amino acids. Germline CDR1 and CDR2: LNHNV and YYDKDF (reference sequence). This receptor was identified in a male donor with ankylosing spondylitis or in good health (not recorded which). The chain recombines TRBV15 with TRBJ2-7; possible D gene TRBD2, 7 bases. Specimen: blood. DNA for the CDR3: TGTGCCACCAGCAGTCCCGGGGGGCCCGACCAAGGCGTC. This gives the protein CATSSPGGPDQGV.